Detailed here is one T cell receptor beta chain. Multiple sclerosis controls were treatment-naive patients with stable or active relapsing-remitting disease. The data derive from a study of CD8 T cells in Susac syndrome. CDR3 length: 13 residues. V lost 6 bases to trimming and J lost 2 bases; unmatched junction nucleotides: 6. From germline, CDR1 is DFQATT and CDR2 SNEGSKA (reference sequence). Random hexamers were used to reverse transcribe the RNA input (about 0.5 to 1 ug). Multiplex PCR with immunoSEQ amplified the TCR beta CDR3 across 54 Vbeta and 13 Jbeta. A single record per CDR3 protein comes from TCRdb applying MiXCR to the immunoSEQ multiplex PCR reads. The sample yields about 180,000 distinct CDR3 sequences, around 95% seen once.

Sequenced material: CD4+ T cells from PBMCs. The receptor comes from a human donor with multiple sclerosis. This rearrangement joins TRBV20-1 to TRBJ2-5, with TRBD2 matching over 7 bases. This CDR3 is CSAAAGIQETQYF. CDR3 bases: TGCAGTGCCGCAGCGGGGATACAAGAGACCCAGTACTTC.